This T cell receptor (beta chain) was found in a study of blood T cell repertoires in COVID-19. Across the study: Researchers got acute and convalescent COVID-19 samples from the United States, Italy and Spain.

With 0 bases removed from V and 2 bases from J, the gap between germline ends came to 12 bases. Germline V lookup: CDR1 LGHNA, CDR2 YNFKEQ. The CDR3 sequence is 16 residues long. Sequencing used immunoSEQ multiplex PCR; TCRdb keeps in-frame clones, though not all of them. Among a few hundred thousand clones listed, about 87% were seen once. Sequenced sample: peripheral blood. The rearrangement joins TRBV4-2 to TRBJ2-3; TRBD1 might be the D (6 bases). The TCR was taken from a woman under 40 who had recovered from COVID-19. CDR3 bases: TGTGCCAGCAGCCAAGATCGAGGGGGTGACACAGATACGCAGTATTTT. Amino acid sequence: CASSQDRGGDTDTQYF.